The rows below give T cell receptor beta chains drawn from one sample of a study of T cells in localized non-small cell lung cancer. TCRdb keeps only in-frame clones here, not all; method: immunoSEQ multiplex PCR. Among roughly 38,000 clones listed, 88% were seen once. Specimen: peripheral blood, collected before any cancer treatment. The source is an older female donor with stage I squamous cell lung carcinoma. The CDR3 runs from the conserved cysteine through the conserved F or W. A D gene is named only where the DNA matches it firmly. The size field is filled for only some rows; it gives once, few, many or a size class.

V	D	J	size	DNA	CDR3
TRBV1	-	TRBJ2-2	-	TGCACCAGCATCTCGGGAGCGCGGGAAACCGGGGAGCTGTTTTTT	CTSISGARETGELFF
TRBV6-6	-	TRBJ2-7	-	TGTGCCAGCAGCAGACAGGACGAGCAGTACTTC	CASSRQDEQYF
TRBV6-6	-	TRBJ2-7	-	TGTGCCAGCAGTTACGCCAGGACGAGGGTCGAGCAGTACTTC	CASSYARTRVEQYF
TRBV19	TRBD2	TRBJ2-3	-	TGTGCCAGTAGTCCGTCTAGCGGGAGCACAGATACGCAGTATTTT	CASSPSSGSTDTQYF
TRBV5-1	TRBD1	TRBJ2-7	once	TGCGCCAGCAGCTTAGGGACAGGGGTTTACGAGCAGTACTTC	CASSLGTGVYEQYF
TRBV6-6	-	TRBJ2-7	once	TGTGCCAGCAGTAAACAGGGCTACGGGCAGTACTTC	CASSKQGYGQYF
TRBV18	TRBD1	TRBJ1-4	-	TGTGCCAGCTCACCGCGGACAGGGGGGCTCACAACTAATGAAAAACTGTTTTTT	CASSPRTGGLTTNEKLFF
TRBV7-6	-	TRBJ2-7	once	TGTGCCAGCAGCTCCAGTTCCCCAGGATCCTACGAGCAGTACTTC	CASSSSSPGSYEQYF
TRBV30	TRBD1	TRBJ1-1	-	TGTGCCTGGGCACAGGGGATGGCTGAAGCTTTCTTT	CAWAQGMAEAFF
TRBV5-4	-	TRBJ1-1	-	TGTGCCAGCAGCCATGAAAGGGCAGGCGGGCGTCGGGAAGCTTTCTTT	CASSHERAGGRREAFF
TRBV6-5	-	TRBJ1-4	-	TGTGCCAGCAGTCGATCAGGGATGTTGGAAAAACTGTTTTTT	CASSRSGMLEKLFF
TRBV6-5	-	TRBJ2-7	-	TGTGCCAGCAGTTGGAGGGGAGGCGAGCAGTACTTC	CASSWRGGEQYF
TRBV5-1	-	TRBJ2-5	once	TGCGCCAGCAGCTTTCAAGAGACCCAGTACTTC	CASSFQETQYF
TRBV15	TRBD2	TRBJ2-2	-	TGTGCCACCAGCAGAGGTAGCGGGAGGGCCGGGAACACCGGGGAGCTGTTTTTT	CATSRGSGRAGNTGELFF
TRBV7-8	-	TRBJ1-2	-	TGTGCCAGCAGCCTCAACAGGGTTGGGAACTATGGCTACACCTTC	CASSLNRVGNYGYTF
TRBV5-1	-	TRBJ1-3	few	TGCGCCAGCAGCCCCCTCGCGGGGCTCGCTGGAAACACCATATATTTT	CASSPLAGLAGNTIYF
TRBV7-3	-	TRBJ2-3	-	TGTGCCAGCAGCTTACAAGGGGGGCTAGCGGAGAGCACAGATACGCAGTATTTT	CASSLQGGLAESTDTQYF
TRBV6-5	-	TRBJ2-5	-	TGTGCTAGCAGTCGGTCCGGTGAGACCCAGTACTTC	CASSRSGETQYF
TRBV7-7	TRBD1	TRBJ2-2	-	TGTGCTAGCAGCAACAGGGGTCAAGCAACCGGGGAGCTGTTTTTT	CASSNRGQATGELFF
TRBV4-3	TRBD1	TRBJ2-7	-	TGCGCCAGCAGCCGTGGACAGGGATACGAGCAGTACTTC	CASSRGQGYEQYF
TRBV6-1	-	TRBJ2-3	-	TGTGCCAGCAGTTGGACAGATACGCAGTATTTT	CASSWTDTQYF
TRBV18	TRBD1	TRBJ2-7	-	TGTGCCAGCTCACCGACGAGGACAGGGTCCTACGAGCAGTACTTC	CASSPTRTGSYEQYF
TRBV29-1	TRBD1	TRBJ2-3	-	TGCAGCGTTGAAGATGGGAACAGGGGGAGCACAGATACGCAGTATTTT	CSVEDGNRGSTDTQYF
TRBV27	-	TRBJ2-6	-	TGTGCCAGCAGTTTAGGTACAGGCAGATCTGGGGCCAACGTCCTGACTTTC	CASSLGTGRSGANVLTF
TRBV7-9	TRBD2	TRBJ2-7	few	TGTGCCAGCACCTTGACTAGCGGGAGGCGTACCTACGAGCAGTACTTC	CASTLTSGRRTYEQYF
TRBV6-1	TRBD2	TRBJ2-7	-	TGTGCCAGCAGTGAACCGGGACTAGCGGGTACCTACGAGCAGTACTTC	CASSEPGLAGTYEQYF
TRBV11-3	-	TRBJ2-7	once	TGTGCCAGCAGCTCAGGACTTTCCCACGAGCAGTACTTC	CASSSGLSHEQYF
TRBV2	-	TRBJ1-5	-	TGTGCCAGCACGGTGGACAGAGTCAATCAGCCCCAGCATTTT	CASTVDRVNQPQHF
TRBV4-1	-	TRBJ1-5	-	TGCGCCAGCAGCCAAGTTCCGGGGGCTGGGCAGCCCCAGCATTTT	CASSQVPGAGQPQHF
TRBV28	-	TRBJ2-1	-	TGTGCCACCAGGTCCGGGCAGTTCTACAATGAGCAGTTCTTC	CATRSGQFYNEQFF
TRBV10-1	-	TRBJ1-2	few	TGCGCCAGCAGTGTTCTCGGGGGATGTGGCTACACCTTC	CASSVLGGCGYTF
TRBV19	-	TRBJ2-5	-	TGTGCCAGTAGTACTGCCCAGGGGGAGACCCAGTACTTC	CASSTAQGETQYF
TRBV11-2	TRBD2	TRBJ2-7	-	TGTGCCAGCAGCCCGAATCAGGAACGGGAGGGGCAGTACTTC	CASSPNQEREGQYF
TRBV29-1	TRBD1	TRBJ2-7	-	TGCAGCGTCGGACAGGGGGTAGGGTCCTACGAGCAGTACTTC	CSVGQGVGSYEQYF